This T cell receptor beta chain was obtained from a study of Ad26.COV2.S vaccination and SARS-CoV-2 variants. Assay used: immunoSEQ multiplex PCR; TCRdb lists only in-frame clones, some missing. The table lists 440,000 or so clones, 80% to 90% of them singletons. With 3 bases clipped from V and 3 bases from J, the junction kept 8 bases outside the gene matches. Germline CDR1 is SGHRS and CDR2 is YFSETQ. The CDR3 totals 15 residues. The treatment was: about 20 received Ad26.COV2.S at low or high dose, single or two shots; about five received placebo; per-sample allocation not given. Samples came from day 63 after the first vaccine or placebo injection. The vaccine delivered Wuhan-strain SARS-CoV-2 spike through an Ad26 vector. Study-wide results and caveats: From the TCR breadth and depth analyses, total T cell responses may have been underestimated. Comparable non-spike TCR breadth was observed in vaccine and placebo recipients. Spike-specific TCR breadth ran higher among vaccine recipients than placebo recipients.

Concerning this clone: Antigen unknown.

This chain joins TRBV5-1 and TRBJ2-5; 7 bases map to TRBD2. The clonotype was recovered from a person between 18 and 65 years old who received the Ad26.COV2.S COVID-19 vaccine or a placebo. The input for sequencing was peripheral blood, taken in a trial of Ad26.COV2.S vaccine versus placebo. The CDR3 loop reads CASSYRLARKETQYF. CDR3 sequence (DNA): TGCGCCAGCAGCTACCGACTAGCCCGAAAAGAGACCCAGTACTTC.